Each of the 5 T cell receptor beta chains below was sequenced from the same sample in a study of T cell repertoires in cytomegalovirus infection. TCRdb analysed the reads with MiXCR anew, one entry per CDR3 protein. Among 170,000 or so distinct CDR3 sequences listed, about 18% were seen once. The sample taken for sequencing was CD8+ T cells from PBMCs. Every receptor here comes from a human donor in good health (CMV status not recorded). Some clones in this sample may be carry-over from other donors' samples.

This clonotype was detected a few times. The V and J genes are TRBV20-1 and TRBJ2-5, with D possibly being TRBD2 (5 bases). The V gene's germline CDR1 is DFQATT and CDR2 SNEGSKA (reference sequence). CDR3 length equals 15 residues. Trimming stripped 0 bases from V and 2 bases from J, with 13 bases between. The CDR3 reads CSARDKDGVQETQYF. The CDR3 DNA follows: TGCAGTGCTAGAGATAAGGACGGGGTTCAAGAGACCCAGTACTTC.

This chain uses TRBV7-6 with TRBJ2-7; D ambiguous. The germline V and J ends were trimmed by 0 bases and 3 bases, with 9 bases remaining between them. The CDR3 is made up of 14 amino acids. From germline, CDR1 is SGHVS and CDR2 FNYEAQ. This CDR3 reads CASSLAGRFYEQYF. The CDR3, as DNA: TGTGCCAGCAGCTTAGCGGGCAGATTCTACGAGCAGTACTTC.

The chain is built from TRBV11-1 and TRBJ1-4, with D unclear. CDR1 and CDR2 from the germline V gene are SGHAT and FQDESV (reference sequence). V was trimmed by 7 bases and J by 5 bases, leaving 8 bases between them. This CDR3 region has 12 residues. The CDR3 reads CASKAENEKLFF. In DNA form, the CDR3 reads TGTGCCAGCAAGGCAGAAAATGAAAAACTGTTTTTT.

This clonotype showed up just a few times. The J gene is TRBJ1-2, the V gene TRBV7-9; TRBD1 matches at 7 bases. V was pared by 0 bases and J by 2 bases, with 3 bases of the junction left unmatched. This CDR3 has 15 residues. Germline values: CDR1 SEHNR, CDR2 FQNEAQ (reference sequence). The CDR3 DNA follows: TGTGCCAGCAGCTTAGCAGGGGACAGCAACTATGGCTACACCTTC. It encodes CASSLAGDSNYGYTF.

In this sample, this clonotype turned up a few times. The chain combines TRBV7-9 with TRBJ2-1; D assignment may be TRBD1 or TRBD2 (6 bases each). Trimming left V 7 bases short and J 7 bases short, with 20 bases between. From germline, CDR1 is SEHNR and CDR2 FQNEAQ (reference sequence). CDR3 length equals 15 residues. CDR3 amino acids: CASIPTRGSWNEQFF. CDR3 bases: TGTGCCAGCATACCGACTAGGGGGAGTTGGAATGAGCAGTTCTTC.